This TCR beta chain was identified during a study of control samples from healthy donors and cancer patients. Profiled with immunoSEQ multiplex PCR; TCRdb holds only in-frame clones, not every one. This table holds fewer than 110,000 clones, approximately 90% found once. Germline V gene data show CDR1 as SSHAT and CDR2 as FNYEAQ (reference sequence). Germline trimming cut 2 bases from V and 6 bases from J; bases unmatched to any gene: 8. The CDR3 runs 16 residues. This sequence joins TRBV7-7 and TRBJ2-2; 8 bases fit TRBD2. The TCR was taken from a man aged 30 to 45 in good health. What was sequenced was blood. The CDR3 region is CASSLLPGAGAGELFF. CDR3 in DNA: TGTGCCAGCAGCTTATTGCCCGGAGCGGGAGCCGGGGAGCTGTTTTTT.